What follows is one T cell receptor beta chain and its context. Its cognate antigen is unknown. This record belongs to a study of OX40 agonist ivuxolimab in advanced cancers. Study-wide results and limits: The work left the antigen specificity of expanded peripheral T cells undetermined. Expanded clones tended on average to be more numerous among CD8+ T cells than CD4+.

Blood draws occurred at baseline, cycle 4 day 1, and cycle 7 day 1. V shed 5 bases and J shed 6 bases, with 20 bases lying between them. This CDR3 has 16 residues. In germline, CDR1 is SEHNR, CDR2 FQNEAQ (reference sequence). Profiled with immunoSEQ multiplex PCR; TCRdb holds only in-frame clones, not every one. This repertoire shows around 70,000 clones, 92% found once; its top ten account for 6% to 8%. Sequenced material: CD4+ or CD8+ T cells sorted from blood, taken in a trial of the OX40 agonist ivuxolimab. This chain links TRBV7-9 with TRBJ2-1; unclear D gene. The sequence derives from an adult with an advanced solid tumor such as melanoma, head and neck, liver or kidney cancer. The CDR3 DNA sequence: TGTGCCAGCAGCCTGCACGTCCTTTCCCCGGGCAATGAGCAGTTCTTC. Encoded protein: CASSLHVLSPGNEQFF.